One sample yielded the 18 T cell receptor beta chains listed below, sequenced in a study of blood T cell repertoires in COVID-19 (dated by TCRdb to the early 2020s). The library was prepared using the immunoSEQ multiplex PCR assay. Not all clones reach the TCRdb copy of this immuneACCESS table, which keeps in-frame sequences only. Checked studies attribute under half of the gap to unresolved V genes and leave the rest unexplained. The sample yields about 400,000 clones; about 88% were counted once. Jointly, the top ten make up around 3% of the sample. Material: peripheral blood. The source is a human donor in a cohort sampled during active COVID-19.

The V and J genes are TRBV29-1 and TRBJ1-2, with TRBD1 matching 7 bases. The V gene's germline CDR1 is SQVTM and CDR2 ANQGSEA. The CDR3 runs 12 residues. The V gene end was trimmed by 7 bases and the J gene end by 3 bases; junction bases not matched to a gene: 5. The CDR3 reads CSAEGADYGYTF. CDR3 nucleotides: TGCAGCGCCGAGGGGGCCGACTATGGCTACACCTTC.

V is TRBV30 and J is TRBJ1-4, with 7 bases that match TRBD1. V shed 2 bases and J 7 bases; nucleotides not matched to a gene: 7. The CDR3 is 14 amino acids. The V gene's germline CDR1 is GTSNPN and CDR2 SVGIG (reference sequence). The CDR3 loop reads CAWSQDRMGEKLFF. The CDR3 coding sequence is TGTGCCTGGAGTCAGGACAGGATGGGTGAAAAACTGTTTTTT.

This clone has a single count. This chain joins TRBV7-3 and TRBJ2-1; possibly TRBD2 for D (5 bases). Looked up from germline, CDR1 is SGHTA and CDR2 is FQGTGA. The V gene lost 2 bases and the J gene lost 3 bases, with 14 bases spanning the gap. The CDR3 totals 16 residues. Here the CDR3 DNA reads TGTGCCAGCAGCTTACGGGTGGGAGACGGCTACAATGAGCAGTTCTTC. Translation: CASSLRVGDGYNEQFF.

This chain's CDR3 is CASSSGSGGYKETQYF. The DNA of the CDR3 is TGCGCCAGCAGCTCGGGTAGCGGGGGGTATAAAGAGACCCAGTACTTC. The V gene is TRBV5-1, the J gene TRBJ2-5; 10 nucleotides align to TRBD2. Trimming cost V 3 bases and J 3 bases; bases outside gene matches: 8. The CDR3 length is 16 residues. Germline CDR1 and CDR2: SGHRS and YFSETQ.

The chain combines TRBV6-2 or TRBV6-3 with TRBJ2-1, with 8 bases identical to TRBD2. CDR1 and CDR2 from the germline V gene are MNHEY and SVGEGT. With V trimmed by 6 bases and J by 8 bases, 12 bases remained unmatched. The CDR3 sequence is 15 residues long. The DNA of the CDR3 is TGTGCCAGCAGCACCGGGGGGGCCGGCAGCGATGAGCAGTTCTTC. This codes for CASSTGGAGSDEQFF.

The rearrangement uses TRBV7-3 and TRBJ2-3; 11 positions match TRBD2. CDR1 is SGHTA and CDR2 is FQGTGA in the germline V gene. The V gene end was trimmed by 6 bases and the J gene end by 4 bases; junction bases not matched to a gene: 6. The length of the CDR3 is 15 residues. This chain's CDR3 is CASSPLAGGSDTQYF. The CDR3 region has the DNA TGTGCCAGCAGTCCCTTAGCGGGGGGGTCAGATACGCAGTATTTT.

Only a few counts were recorded for this clone. The chain couples TRBV4-1 to TRBJ2-5; D is perhaps TRBD2 (6 bases). The germline CDR1 and CDR2 sequences are MGHRA and YSYEKL. V lost 4 bases and J 2 bases, leaving 17 bases between the germline ends. The CDR3 covers 16 residues. The CDR3 DNA is TGCGCCAGCAGCCGTCTCGGGTTGGGAGGACAAGAGACCCAGTACTTC. As protein: CASSRLGLGGQETQYF.

V gene TRBV6-4 combines with J gene TRBJ2-1, with D uncertain. The CDR3 has 15 amino acids. V lost 6 bases and J 3 bases, leaving 15 bases between the germline ends. Germline values: CDR1 MRHNA, CDR2 SNTAGT. The chain's CDR3 is CASSQTGSDYNEQFF. CDR3 nucleotide sequence: TGTGCCAGCAGCCAGACGGGTTCGGACTACAATGAGCAGTTCTTC.

V gene TRBV6-5 combines with J gene TRBJ1-2; 9 bases are a match to TRBD1. Germline V gene data show CDR1 as MNHEY and CDR2 as SVGAGI. The ends lost 5 bases at V and 5 bases at J; junction bases unmatched: 9. This CDR3 spans 15 amino acids. CDR3 sequence reads: CASSPTGTGKYGYTF. The CDR3 nucleotides read TGTGCCAGCAGTCCCACCGGGACAGGGAAGTATGGCTACACCTTC.

This clone occurred once. The V call is TRBV5-1, the J call TRBJ2-3; no definite D call. The CDR3 sequence is 18 residues long. The V gene's germline CDR1 is SGHRS and CDR2 YFSETQ. Trimming pared 0 bases from V and 3 bases from J, leaving 20 bases between. CDR3 bases: TGCGCCAGCAGCTTGGATACCCCGACGGGTTGGAGTACAGATACGCAGTATTTT. Translated: CASSLDTPTGWSTDTQYF.

The CDR3 DNA is TGTGCCAGCAGCTTTCCGCGGGCGGGAGTCGCGAACACCGGGGAGCTGTTTTTT. Translation gives CASSFPRAGVANTGELFF. The chain uses TRBV7-9 and TRBJ2-2, with 7 bases fitting TRBD2. The CDR3 totals 18 residues. Germline V gene sequence: CDR1 SEHNR, CDR2 FQNEAQ (reference sequence). With 3 bases clipped from V and 0 bases from J, the junction kept 10 bases outside the gene matches.

The V call is TRBV6-6, the J call TRBJ1-3; 7 nucleotides match TRBD1. The V and J ends lost 6 bases and 4 bases, in that order; junction bases with no gene match: 12. The CDR3 has 16 residues. Germline V gene data show CDR1 as MNHNY and CDR2 as SVGAGI (reference sequence). CDR3 sequence reads: CASSDDRDSRGNTIYF. CDR3 nucleotides: TGTGCCAGCAGCGACGACAGGGACAGTCGGGGAAACACCATATATTTT.

This chain uses TRBV3-1 (or the pseudogene TRBV3-2) with TRBJ1-2; D unclear. CDR1 and CDR2 (germline): LGHDT, YNNKEL (reference sequence). Trimming removed 2 bases from V and 6 bases from J, with 7 bases in between. CDR3 size: 12 residues. CDR3 amino acids: CASSQHGDGYTF. In DNA, the CDR3 is TGTGCCAGCAGCCAACACGGAGATGGCTACACCTTC.

The chain employs TRBV30 and TRBJ2-5; TRBD2 might be the D (6 bases). Germline assignment: CDR1 GTSNPN and CDR2 SVGIG (reference sequence). This CDR3 has 14 amino acids. V lost 0 bases, J lost 3 bases, and 11 bases lay in between. CDR3 nucleotide sequence: TGTGCCTGGAGTGTCCTGGGCGGGGAAGAGACCCAGTACTTC. Protein product: CAWSVLGGEETQYF.

This chain links TRBV30 with TRBJ1-6; D is possibly TRBD1 (6 bases). The germline V gene has CDR1 GTSNPN and CDR2 SVGIG (reference sequence). Trimming cost V 3 bases and J 10 bases, with 13 bases left between them. The CDR3 covers 13 residues. Here the CDR3 reads CAWSAGDGSPLHF. The CDR3, as DNA: TGTGCCTGGAGCGCAGGGGATGGGTCACCCCTCCACTTT.

The chain couples TRBV3-1 (or the pseudogene TRBV3-2) to TRBJ2-1, with TRBD2 matching 11 bases. The CDR3 is 16 amino acids. With V trimmed by 1 base and J by 5 bases, 4 bases remained unmatched. Germline values: CDR1 LGHDT, CDR2 YNNKEL (reference sequence). DNA for the CDR3: TGTGCCAGCAGCCAAGGACTAGCGGGGATACACAATGAGCAGTTCTTC. Its translation is CASSQGLAGIHNEQFF.

The chain recombines TRBV5-6 with TRBJ2-7; no firm D call. Trimming removed 4 bases from V and 5 bases from J, with 10 bases in between. The CDR3 length is 12 residues. Germline assignment: CDR1 SGHDT and CDR2 YYEEEE. The CDR3 bases are TGTGCCAGCAGCCCCGGGTGGAACGAGCAGTACTTC. Translating it yields CASSPGWNEQYF.

CDR3: CASTYRVNTEAFF. CDR3 coding DNA: TGTGCCAGCACCTACAGAGTGAACACTGAAGCTTTCTTT. The V gene is TRBV6-6, the J gene TRBJ1-1, with no clear D. Germline CDR1 reads MNHNY; CDR2 reads SVGAGI (reference sequence). The V and J ends lost 7 bases and 0 bases respectively, with 9 bases between them. The CDR3 extends over 13 amino acids.